This T cell receptor beta chain was recovered during a study of CD8 T cells in ankylosing spondylitis. General study findings and limits: In synovial fluid and blood from reactive arthritis, some motif variants were previously reported.

Ten or more counts support this clonotype. Its antigen is undetermined. CDR1 WSHSY and CDR2 SAAADI come from the germline V gene. The CDR3 is 13 residues long. V lost 5 bases, J lost 2 bases, and 10 bases lay in between. TCRdb re-derived calls from the 5' RACE reads in MiXCR, one entry per CDR3 protein. Here the sample spans 200,000 to 300,000 distinct CDR3 sequences, 24% being singletons. This chain connects TRBV10-2 to TRBJ2-7, with D maybe TRBD1 (5 bases). The receptor's source is a male donor with ankylosing spondylitis or in good health (not recorded which). Sequencing used blood, either unsorted or a sorted T cell fraction (not recorded which). The CDR3 DNA reads as TGCGCCAGCAGTCTACAGGATACCTACGAGCAGTACTTC. It codes for CASSLQDTYEQYF.